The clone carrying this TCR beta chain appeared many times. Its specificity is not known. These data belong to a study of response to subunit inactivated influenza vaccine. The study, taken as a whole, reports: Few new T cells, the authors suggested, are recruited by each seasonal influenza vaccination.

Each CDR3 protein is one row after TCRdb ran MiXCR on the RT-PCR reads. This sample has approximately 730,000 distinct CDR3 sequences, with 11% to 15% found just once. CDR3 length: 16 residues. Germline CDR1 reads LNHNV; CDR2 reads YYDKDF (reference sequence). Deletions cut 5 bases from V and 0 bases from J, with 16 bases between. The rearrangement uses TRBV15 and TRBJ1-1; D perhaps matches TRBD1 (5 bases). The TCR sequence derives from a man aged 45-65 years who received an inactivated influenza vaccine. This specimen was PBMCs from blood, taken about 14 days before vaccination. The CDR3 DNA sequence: TGTGCCACCAGCCAAATACCGGGGCGGATGAACACTGAAGCTTTCTTT. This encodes CATSQIPGRMNTEAFF.